The 8 T cell receptor beta chains reported below all come from one sample, sequenced in a study of glioma-infiltrating T cells after dendritic cell vaccination. The time point here: after dendritic cell vaccination, including at tumor progression/relapse. TCRdb's table, derived via immunoSEQ multiplex PCR, lists solely in-frame clones and lacks some. Of more than 85,000 clones in the sample, 90% are singletons; the top ten hold more than 2.5%. The sample consisted of blood, taken after dendritic cell vaccination. These receptor sequences come from a human donor with glioblastoma.

CDR3 in amino acids: CASSEMASGANVLTF. The CDR3 DNA sequence: TGTGCCAGCAGTGAAATGGCCTCTGGGGCCAACGTCCTGACTTTC. The rearrangement joins TRBV2 to TRBJ2-6; D remains ambiguous. V was shortened by 2 bases and J by 0 bases, with 5 bases between the two germline ends. This CDR3 spans 15 amino acids. Germline V lookup: CDR1 SNHLY, CDR2 FYNNEI.

This clone was counted a few times. The genes are TRBV10-3 and TRBJ1-4; D possibly corresponds to TRBD1 (5 bases). The CDR3 length is 14 residues. Germline V lookup: CDR1 ENHRY, CDR2 SYGVKD. Between the trimmed V and J ends, which lost 10 bases and 0 bases, there was a span of 12 bases. The DNA of the CDR3 is TGTGCCACTGCCGGACACCCAACTAATGAAAAACTGTTTTTT. Translating it yields CATAGHPTNEKLFF.

This clone was counted once. J is TRBJ2-7 and V is TRBV27; 9 nucleotides match TRBD2. This CDR3 spans 16 amino acids. CDR1 is MNHEY and CDR2 is SMNVEV in the germline V gene (reference sequence). Germline trimming cut 5 bases from V and 3 bases from J; bases unmatched to any gene: 11. CDR3 DNA: TGTGCCAGCAGTCCGAAAGGCGGGAGGGCCGGCTACGAGCAGTACTTC. Its protein product is CASSPKGGRAGYEQYF.

The chain has TRBV5-1 and TRBJ1-2, with TRBD1 as a possible D gene (6 bases). The ends were cut back, 2 bases at V and 2 bases at J, with 13 bases in the middle. The CDR3 totals 15 residues. CDR1 and CDR2 from the germline V gene are SGHRS and YFSETQ. The CDR3 sequence: CASSLQGDPNYGYTF. The CDR3 DNA is TGCGCCAGCAGCTTACAGGGCGACCCAAACTATGGCTACACCTTC. The full variable domain, rest sourced from reference TRBV5-1 and TRBJ1-2, is KAGVTQTPRYLIKTRGQQVTLSCSPISGHRSVSWYQQTPGQGLQFLFEYFSETQRNKGNFPGRFSGRQFSNSRSEMNVSTLELGDSALYLCASSLQGDPNYGYTFGSGTRLTVV.

The CDR3 is CASGEGQGLSEQYF. In DNA form, the CDR3 reads TGTGCCAGCGGTGAGGGACAGGGGCTCTCCGAGCAGTACTTC. This sequence joins TRBV7-6 and TRBJ2-7; 10 bases match TRBD1. This CDR3 has 14 residues. Looked up from germline, CDR1 is SGHVS and CDR2 is FNYEAQ. Germline trimming cut 8 bases from V and 6 bases from J; bases unmatched to any gene: 10.

V gene TRBV5-1 combines with J gene TRBJ2-2, with 15 bases aligning to TRBD2. Germline V lookup: CDR1 SGHRS, CDR2 YFSETQ. Germline trimming cut 4 bases from V and 6 bases from J; bases unmatched to any gene: 7. The CDR3 is 17 amino acids. CDR3 bases: TGCGCCAGCAGCCTGGAAGGACTAGCGGGGGGGCCCGGGGAGCTGTTTTTT. It encodes CASSLEGLAGGPGELFF.

This sequence joins TRBV4-2 and TRBJ2-7, with D possibly matching TRBD2 (5 bases). Germline CDR1 is LGHNA and CDR2 is YNFKEQ. V gave up 4 bases and J gave up 0 bases, with 19 bases separating them. CDR3 length: 17 amino acids. The CDR3 reads CASSPRYSSSSSYEQYF. CDR3 DNA sequence: TGTGCCAGCAGCCCGCGCTACTCTAGCAGTAGCTCCTACGAGCAGTACTTC.

CDR3 bases: TGCGCCAGCAGCCCCATCGCCGCGACTTATAGCAATCAGCCCCAGCATTTT. It specifies CASSPIAATYSNQPQHF. The rearrangement joins TRBV4-1 to TRBJ1-5; D call uncertain. Germline CDR1 MGHRA, CDR2 YSYEKL. There are 17 residues in the CDR3. Trimming left V 4 bases short and J 0 bases short, with 16 bases between.